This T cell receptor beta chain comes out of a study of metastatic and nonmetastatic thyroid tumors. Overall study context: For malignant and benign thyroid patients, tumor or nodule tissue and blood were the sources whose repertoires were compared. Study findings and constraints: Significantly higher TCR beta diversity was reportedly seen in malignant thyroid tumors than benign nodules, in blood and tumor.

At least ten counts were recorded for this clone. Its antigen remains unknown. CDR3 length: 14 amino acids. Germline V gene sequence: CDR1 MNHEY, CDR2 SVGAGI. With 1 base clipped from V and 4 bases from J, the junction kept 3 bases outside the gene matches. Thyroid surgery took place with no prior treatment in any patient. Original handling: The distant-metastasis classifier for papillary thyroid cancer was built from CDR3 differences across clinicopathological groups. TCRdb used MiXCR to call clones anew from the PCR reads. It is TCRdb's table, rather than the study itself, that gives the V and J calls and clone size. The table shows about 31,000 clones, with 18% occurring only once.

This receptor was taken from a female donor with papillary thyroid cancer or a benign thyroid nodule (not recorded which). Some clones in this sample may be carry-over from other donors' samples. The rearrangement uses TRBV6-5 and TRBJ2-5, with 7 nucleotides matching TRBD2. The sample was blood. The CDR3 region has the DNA TGTGCCAGCAGTTACTGGGGGGGGGGAGAGACCCAGTACTTC. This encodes CASSYWGGGETQYF.